Described below is a single T cell receptor (beta chain) sequence and its context. Its specificity is unknown. The PCR contained 60 Vbeta and 13 Jbeta primers. Profiling relied on immunoSEQ multiplex PCR, and the TCRdb table lists in-frame clones only, not all of them. The table for this sample gives some 200,000 clones. This record comes from a study of cytomegalovirus exposure and HLA in healthy donors. Germline loops: CDR1 SGHTA, CDR2 FQGNSA. The CDR3 consists of 13 residues. V lost 6 bases, J lost 3 bases, and 4 bases stayed unmatched. Overall study results and limits: Some V segments, including TRBV6-2 and TRBV6-3, were excluded as indistinguishable. Previously analyzed data showed that most TCR beta V segments were productive at a frequency of about 90% or about 30%. Donors were assumed by presence/absence analyses to have roughly uniform sequencing depth.

This clonotype originated in a woman aged 18 to 35 in good health and CMV-seropositive. The source material was PBMCs. The genes are TRBV7-2 and TRBJ2-5; 7 bases fit TRBD2. CDR3 bases: TGTGCCAGCAGACGGGGGGTTGAAGAGACCCAGTACTTC. As protein: CASRRGVEETQYF.